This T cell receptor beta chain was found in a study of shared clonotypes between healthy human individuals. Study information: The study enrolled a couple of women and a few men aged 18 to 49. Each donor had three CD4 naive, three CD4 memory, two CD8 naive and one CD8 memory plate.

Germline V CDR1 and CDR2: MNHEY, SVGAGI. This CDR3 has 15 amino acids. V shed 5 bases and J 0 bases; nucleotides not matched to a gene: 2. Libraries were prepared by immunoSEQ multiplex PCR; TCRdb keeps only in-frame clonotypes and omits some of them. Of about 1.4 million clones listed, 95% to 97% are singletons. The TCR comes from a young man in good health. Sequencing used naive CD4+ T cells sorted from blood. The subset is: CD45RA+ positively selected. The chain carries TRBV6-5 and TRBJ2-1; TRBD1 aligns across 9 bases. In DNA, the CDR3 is TGTGCCAGCAGTATGACAGGGGGCTCCTACAATGAGCAGTTCTTC. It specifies CASSMTGGSYNEQFF.